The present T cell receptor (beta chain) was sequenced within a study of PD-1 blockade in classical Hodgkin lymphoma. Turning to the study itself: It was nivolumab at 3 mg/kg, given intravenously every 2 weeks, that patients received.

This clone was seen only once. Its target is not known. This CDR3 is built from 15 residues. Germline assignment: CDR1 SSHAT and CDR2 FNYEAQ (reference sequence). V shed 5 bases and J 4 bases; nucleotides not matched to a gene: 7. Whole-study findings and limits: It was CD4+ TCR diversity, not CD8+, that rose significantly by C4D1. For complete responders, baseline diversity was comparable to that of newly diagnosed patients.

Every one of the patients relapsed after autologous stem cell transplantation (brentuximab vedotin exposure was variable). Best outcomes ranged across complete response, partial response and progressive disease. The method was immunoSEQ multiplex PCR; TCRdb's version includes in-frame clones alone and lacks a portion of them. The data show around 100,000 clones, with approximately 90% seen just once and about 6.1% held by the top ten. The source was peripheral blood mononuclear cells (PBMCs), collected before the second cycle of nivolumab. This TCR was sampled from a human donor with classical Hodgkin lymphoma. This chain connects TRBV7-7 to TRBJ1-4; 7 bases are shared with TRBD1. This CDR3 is CASSPQTGNNEKLFF. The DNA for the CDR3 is TGTGCCAGCAGCCCCCAGACAGGGAATAATGAAAAACTGTTTTTT.